This T cell receptor beta chain was identified during a study of blood T cell repertoires in COVID-19. The overall study: Acute and convalescent COVID-19 samples came from the United States, Italy and Spain. Nucleic acid was either cDNA or gDNA, and it came from T cells, B-cell-depleted T cells, or PBMCs.

The germline V gene has CDR1 SGHTA and CDR2 FQGNSA. Trimming stripped 5 bases from V and 4 bases from J, with 11 bases between. This CDR3 has 13 amino acids. Original data processing: Estimates of nucleated cell counts were drawn from the amplification of reference gene primers. The method was immunoSEQ multiplex PCR; TCRdb's version includes in-frame clones alone and lacks a portion of them. V and J calls and clone size follow that table, whereas D and trimming were derived from the DNA. The sample shows a few hundred thousand clones, 90% of them seen only once. The rearrangement uses TRBV7-2 and TRBJ1-2; a weak D match, TRBD1 (6 bases). Sequencing was performed on peripheral blood. The clonotype comes from a woman aged 55-70 years with COVID-19, enrolled during active disease. CDR3 DNA sequence: TGTGCCAGCAGCCTTGGACAGTCCTATGGCTACACCTTC. Amino acids: CASSLGQSYGYTF.